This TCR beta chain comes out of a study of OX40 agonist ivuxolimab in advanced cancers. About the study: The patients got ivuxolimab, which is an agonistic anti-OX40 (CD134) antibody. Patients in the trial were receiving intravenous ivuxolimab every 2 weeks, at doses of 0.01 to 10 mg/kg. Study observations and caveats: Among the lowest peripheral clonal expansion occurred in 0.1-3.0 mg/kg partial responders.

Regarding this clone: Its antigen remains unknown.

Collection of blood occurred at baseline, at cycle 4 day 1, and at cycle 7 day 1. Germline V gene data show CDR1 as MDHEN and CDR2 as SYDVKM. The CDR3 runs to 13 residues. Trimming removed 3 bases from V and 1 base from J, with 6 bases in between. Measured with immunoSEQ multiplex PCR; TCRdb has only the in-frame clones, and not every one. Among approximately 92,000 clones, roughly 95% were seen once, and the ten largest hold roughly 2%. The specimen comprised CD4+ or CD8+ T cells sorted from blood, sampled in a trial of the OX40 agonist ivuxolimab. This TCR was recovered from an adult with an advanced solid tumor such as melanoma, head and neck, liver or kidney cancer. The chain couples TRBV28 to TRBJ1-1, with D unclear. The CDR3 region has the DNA TGTGCCAGCAGTTTCGGGTCGAACACTGAAGCTTTCTTT. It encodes CASSFGSNTEAFF.